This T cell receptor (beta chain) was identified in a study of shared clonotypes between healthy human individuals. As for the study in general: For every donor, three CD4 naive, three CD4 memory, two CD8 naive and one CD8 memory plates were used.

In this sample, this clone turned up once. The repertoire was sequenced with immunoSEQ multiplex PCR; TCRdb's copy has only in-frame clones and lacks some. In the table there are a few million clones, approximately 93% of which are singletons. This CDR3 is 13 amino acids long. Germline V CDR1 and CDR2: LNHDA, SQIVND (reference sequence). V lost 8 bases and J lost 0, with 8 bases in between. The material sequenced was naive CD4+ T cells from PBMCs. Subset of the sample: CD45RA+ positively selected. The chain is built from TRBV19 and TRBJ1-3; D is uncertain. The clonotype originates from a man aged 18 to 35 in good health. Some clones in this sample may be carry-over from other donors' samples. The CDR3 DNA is TGTGCCAGTGAATCAATCTCTGGAAACACCATATATTTT. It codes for CASESISGNTIYF.